The next 18 T cell receptor beta chains were all read from a single sample in a study of a mutant IDH1 vaccine in newly diagnosed glioma. The data were produced by immunoSEQ multiplex PCR, yet TCRdb's version contains in-frame clones alone and is incomplete. The data show about 56,000 clones, with around 85% seen just once and around 1.5% held by the top ten. No antigen has been identified for these receptors. Noted time point: week 35, safety follow-up. Each dose delivered 300 ug of mutant IDH1 20-mer peptide subcutaneously with imiquimod. Sample: PBMCs, taken from a glioma patient whose treatment included an IDH1 peptide vaccine. These receptors were collected from a man aged 35-49 years with glioma.

This chain joins TRBV7-2 and TRBJ2-7; the match to TRBD1 covers 8 bases. The length of the CDR3 is 14 residues. The trim removed 5 bases at V and 0 bases at J, leaving 3 bases unmatched. CDR1 is SGHTA and CDR2 is FQGNSA in the germline V gene. CDR3 sequence: CASSRDRSSYEQYF. In DNA, the CDR3 is TGTGCCAGCAGCAGGGACAGGAGCTCCTACGAGCAGTACTTC.

The rearrangement uses TRBV5-6 and TRBJ2-3, with D possibly TRBD2 on 5 matching bases. The germline CDR1 and CDR2 sequences are SGHDT and YYEEEE. The germline V and J ends were trimmed by 3 bases and 1 base, with 18 bases remaining between them. The CDR3 loop spans 17 amino acids. CDR3 protein: CASSSETGVVGTDTQYF. The CDR3 nucleotides are TGTGCCAGCAGCTCCGAGACCGGGGTGGTGGGCACAGATACGCAGTATTTT.

The rearrangement uses TRBV10-1 and TRBJ1-2; D unclear. The CDR3 sequence is 13 residues long. V was clipped by 0 bases and J by 7 bases, with 9 bases between them. The germline CDR1 and CDR2 sequences are WNHNN and SYGVQD (reference sequence). DNA of the CDR3: TGCGCCAGCAGTGAGTCAGAGGGCTCTGGCTACACCTTC. Its protein is CASSESEGSGYTF.

The chain has TRBV2 and TRBJ2-7, with 9 positions matching TRBD1. The CDR3 covers 14 residues. Unmatched junction bases numbered 6, after V lost 6 bases and J lost 3 bases. The germline V gene encodes CDR1 SNHLY and CDR2 FYNNEI. The CDR3 loop is CASSPGQGNYEQYF. CDR3 coding DNA: TGTGCCAGCAGCCCGGGACAGGGAAACTACGAGCAGTACTTC.

This clone was seen only a few times. The chain is built from TRBV27 and TRBJ2-7; 13 positions match TRBD2. The trim removed 3 bases at V and 6 bases at J, leaving 20 bases unmatched. Germline CDR1 and CDR2: MNHEY and SMNVEV (reference sequence). The CDR3 covers 20 residues. The chain's CDR3 is CASSFLVGLAGAGGPGEQYF. CDR3 nucleotide sequence: TGTGCCAGCAGTTTTTTGGTCGGACTAGCGGGAGCGGGTGGCCCAGGCGAGCAGTACTTC.

V gene TRBV4-3 combines with J gene TRBJ2-1; 7 positions agree with TRBD1. CDR3 length: 16 residues. J lost 9 bases, V lost 0 bases, and 11 bases had no gene match. Germline V gene lookup returns CDR1 LGHNA and CDR2 YSLEER. The DNA for the CDR3 is TGCGCCAGCAGCCAAGATTCGACAGGGCGACTACCTGAGCAGTTCTTC. As protein: CASSQDSTGRLPEQFF.

The chain links TRBV5-5 to TRBJ1-5; TRBD1 might be the D (5 bases). CDR3 length equals 12 residues. V dropped 0 bases and J dropped 13 bases, with 11 bases sitting between them. Germline loops: CDR1 SGHKS, CDR2 YYEKEE (reference sequence). This chain's CDR3 is CASSLGGREQHF. In DNA form, the CDR3 reads TGTGCCAGCAGCTTGGGGGGCAGGGAACAGCATTTT. Looking up the rest from reference TRBV5-5 and TRBJ1-5 gives the full variable domain: DAGVTQSPTHLIKTRGQQVTLRCSPISGHKSVSWYQQVLGQGPQFIFQYYEKEERGRGNFPDRFSARQFPNYSSELNVNALLLGDSALYLCASSLGGREQHFGDGTRLSIL.

The genes are TRBV9 and TRBJ1-1; no definite D call. Germline V gene data show CDR1 as SGDLS and CDR2 as YYNGEE. This CDR3 comprises 14 residues. V was cut by 2 bases and J by 0 bases, with 8 bases left in between. The CDR3 DNA follows: TGTGCCAGCAGCGTGACACCCGTGAACACTGAAGCTTTCTTT. It is translated as CASSVTPVNTEAFF.

The chain has TRBV10-3 and TRBJ2-5; possibly TRBD2 for D (5 bases). The CDR3 totals 13 residues. CDR1 ENHRY and CDR2 SYGVKD come from the germline V gene. Trimming shortened V by 4 bases and J by 5 bases, and 11 bases separated the two germline ends. The CDR3 loop reads CAISGTGGETQYF. For the CDR3, the DNA is TGTGCCATCAGTGGGACCGGCGGGGAGACCCAGTACTTC.

In its sample, this clone was seen a few times. CDR3 residues: CASSRGQDGYTF. The CDR3 DNA sequence: TGCGCCAGCAGCAGGGGACAGGATGGCTACACCTTC. This chain connects TRBV5-1 to TRBJ1-2, with 8 bases fitting TRBD1. CDR1 is SGHRS, CDR2 YFSETQ, per germline. V lost 4 bases, J lost 6 bases, and 2 bases stayed unmatched. There are 12 residues in the CDR3.

This chain links TRBV27 with TRBJ2-7; TRBD1 or TRBD2 may be the D gene (5 bases each). This CDR3 is built from 14 residues. The ends were cut back, 6 bases at V and 3 bases at J, with 15 bases in the middle. Germline V gene data show CDR1 as MNHEY and CDR2 as SMNVEV (reference sequence). The CDR3 here is CASSPGTAFYEQYF. Written as DNA, the CDR3 is TGTGCCAGCAGCCCAGGGACCGCATTCTACGAGCAGTACTTC.

This clone was detected only once. This sequence joins TRBV27 and TRBJ2-7; tentatively, D is TRBD2 (6 bases). The germline V and J ends were trimmed by 6 bases and 4 bases, with 13 bases remaining between them. Germline CDR1 is MNHEY and CDR2 is SMNVEV (reference sequence). The CDR3 has 13 residues. CDR3 nucleotides: TGTGCCAGCAGCCGACGGGGGTATTACGAGCAGTACTTC. It translates to CASSRRGYYEQYF.

The chain combines TRBV4-3 with TRBJ1-1; D may be TRBD1 (6 bases). The ends were cut back, 1 base at V and 7 bases at J, with 16 bases in the middle. Germline values: CDR1 LGHNA, CDR2 YSLEER. This CDR3 contains 15 residues. The CDR3 region has the DNA TGCGCCAGCAGCCAAGGAGGGTACAGGGATCGTGAAGCTTTCTTT. Translation: CASSQGGYRDREAFF.

The chain recombines TRBV7-2 with TRBJ2-5; D is uncertain. Trimming removed 5 bases at V and 2 bases at J, with 12 bases between. From germline, CDR1 is SGHTA and CDR2 FQGNSA. The CDR3 totals 14 residues. CDR3 protein: CASSVSRTQETQYF. CDR3 DNA sequence: TGTGCCAGCAGCGTCAGCAGAACTCAAGAGACCCAGTACTTC.

The chain joins TRBV6-5 to TRBJ2-5; a weak D match, TRBD2 (5 bases). Trimming removed 0 bases from V and 1 base from J, with 9 bases in between. The CDR3 extends over 15 amino acids. Germline CDR1 and CDR2: MNHEY and SVGAGI. CDR3 loop: CASSYSLRVQETQYF. CDR3 bases: TGTGCCAGCAGTTACTCCTTGCGGGTCCAAGAGACCCAGTACTTC.

This chain uses TRBV7-6 with TRBJ2-5; TRBD1 might be the D (5 bases). Germline V CDR1 and CDR2: SGHVS, FNYEAQ. V was shortened by 5 bases and J by 3 bases, with 13 bases between the two germline ends. There are 14 residues in the CDR3. CDR3 bases: TGTGCCAGCAGCCCCGACTCCAGGGAAGAGACCCAGTACTTC. Amino acid sequence: CASSPDSREETQYF.

The chain links TRBV2 to TRBJ2-3; D assignment may be TRBD1 or TRBD2 (5 bases each). V was trimmed by 8 bases and J by 7 bases, leaving 13 bases between them. Germline V gene data show CDR1 as SNHLY and CDR2 as FYNNEI. CDR3 length: 12 residues. The CDR3 region is CASGGTPNTQYF. CDR3 sequence (DNA): TGTGCCAGCGGGGGTACTCCGAATACGCAGTATTTT. The complete variable domain, with remaining parts taken from reference TRBV2 and TRBJ2-3, reads EPEVTQTPSHQVTQMGQEVILRCVPISNHLYFYWYRQILGQKVEFLVSFYNNEISEKSEIFDDQFSVERPDGSNFTLKIRSTKLEDSAMYFCASGGTPNTQYFGPGTRLTVL.

The V and J genes are TRBV5-8 and TRBJ2-3; 9 bases map to TRBD1. Germline CDR1 SGHTS, CDR2 YDEGEE. This CDR3 has 14 amino acids. J was trimmed by 3 bases and V by 4 bases; bases with no gene match: 3. The CDR3 DNA reads as TGTGCCAGCAGCACCGGGACAGGGACAGATACGCAGTATTTT. It codes for CASSTGTGTDTQYF.